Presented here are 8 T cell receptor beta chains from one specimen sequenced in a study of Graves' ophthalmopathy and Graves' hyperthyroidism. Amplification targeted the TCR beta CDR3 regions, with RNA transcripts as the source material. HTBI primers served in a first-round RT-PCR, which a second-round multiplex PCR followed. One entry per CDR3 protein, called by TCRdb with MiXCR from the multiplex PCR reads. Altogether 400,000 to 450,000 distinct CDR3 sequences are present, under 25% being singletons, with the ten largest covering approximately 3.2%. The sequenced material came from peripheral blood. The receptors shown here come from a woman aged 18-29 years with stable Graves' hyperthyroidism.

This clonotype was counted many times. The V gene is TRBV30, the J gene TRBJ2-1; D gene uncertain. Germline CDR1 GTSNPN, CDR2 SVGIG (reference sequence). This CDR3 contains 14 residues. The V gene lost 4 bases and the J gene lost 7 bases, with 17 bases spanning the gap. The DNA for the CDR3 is TGTGCCTGGACCCGGAAAGGCATGAAGAATGAGCAGTTCTTC. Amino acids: CAWTRKGMKNEQFF.

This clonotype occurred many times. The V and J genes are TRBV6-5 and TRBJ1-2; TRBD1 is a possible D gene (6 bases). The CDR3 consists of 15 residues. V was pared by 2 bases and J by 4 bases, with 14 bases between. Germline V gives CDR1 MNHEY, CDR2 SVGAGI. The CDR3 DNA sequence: TGTGCCAGCAGTTACCCTACCGACAGGATCTATGGCTACACCTTC. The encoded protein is CASSYPTDRIYGYTF.

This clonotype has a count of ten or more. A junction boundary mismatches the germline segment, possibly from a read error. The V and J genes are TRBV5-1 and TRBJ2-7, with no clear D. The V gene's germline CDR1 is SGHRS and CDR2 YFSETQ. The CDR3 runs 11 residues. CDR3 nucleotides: TGTGCCAGCAGTTTAGCTGGCGAGCAGTACTTC. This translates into CASSLAGEQYF.

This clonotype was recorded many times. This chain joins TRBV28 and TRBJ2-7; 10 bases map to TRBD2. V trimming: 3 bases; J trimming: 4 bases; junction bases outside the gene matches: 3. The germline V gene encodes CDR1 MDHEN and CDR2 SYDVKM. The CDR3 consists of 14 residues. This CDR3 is CASSLAAGGYEQYF. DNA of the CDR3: TGTGCCAGCAGTTTGGCAGCGGGGGGGTACGAGCAGTACTTC.

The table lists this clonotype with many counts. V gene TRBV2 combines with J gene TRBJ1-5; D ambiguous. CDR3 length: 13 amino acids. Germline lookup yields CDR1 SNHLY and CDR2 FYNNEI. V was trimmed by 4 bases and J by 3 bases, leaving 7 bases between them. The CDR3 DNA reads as TGTGCCAGCAGTGGGCAGACCAATCAGCCCCAGCATTTT. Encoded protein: CASSGQTNQPQHF.

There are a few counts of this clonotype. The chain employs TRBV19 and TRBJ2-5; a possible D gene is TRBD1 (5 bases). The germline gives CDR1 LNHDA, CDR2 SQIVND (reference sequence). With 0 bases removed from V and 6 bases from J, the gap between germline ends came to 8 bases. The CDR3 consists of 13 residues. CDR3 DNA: TGTGCCAGTAGTATAGAGAAGGGGAAGACCCAGTACTTC. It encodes CASSIEKGKTQYF.

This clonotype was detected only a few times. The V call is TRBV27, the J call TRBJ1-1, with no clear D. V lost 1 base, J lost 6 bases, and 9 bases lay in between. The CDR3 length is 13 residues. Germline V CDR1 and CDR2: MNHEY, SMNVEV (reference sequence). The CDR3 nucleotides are TGTGCCAGCAGTTTATGGAGGAATGCTGAAGCTTTCTTT. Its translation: CASSLWRNAEAFF.

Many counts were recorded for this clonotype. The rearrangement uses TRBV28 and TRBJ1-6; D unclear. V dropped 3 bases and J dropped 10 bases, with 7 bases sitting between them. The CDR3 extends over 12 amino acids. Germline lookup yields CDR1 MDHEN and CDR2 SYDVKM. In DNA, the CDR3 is TGTGCCAGCAGTTTGGTACGGTCACCCCTCCACTTT. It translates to CASSLVRSPLHF.